These 13 T cell receptor beta chains were sequenced from one sample in a study of chemoradiotherapy in HPV16-positive cancers. Clones were read by immunoSEQ multiplex PCR, and TCRdb kept only the in-frame ones, dropping some. This sample has roughly 4,900 clones; 91% occur once, and the top ten carry just over 3%. The source material was tumor tissue, sampled from a patient who underwent chemoradiotherapy. These receptors were obtained from a human donor with HPV-associated anogenital cancer.

The chain carries TRBV6-4 and TRBJ2-1, with 8 bases fitting TRBD2. The CDR3 has 14 residues. With V trimmed by 3 bases and J by 3 bases, 1 base remained unmatched. CDR1 and CDR2 (germline): MRHNA, SNTAGT. The CDR3 DNA follows: TGTGCCAGCAGTGAAAGCGGGGGCTACAATGAGCAGTTCTTC. Its translation is CASSESGGYNEQFF.

The chain employs TRBV19 and TRBJ2-5; D remains ambiguous. This CDR3 spans 13 amino acids. CDR1 is LNHDA and CDR2 is SQIVND in the germline V gene (reference sequence). Trimming left V 6 bases short and J 1 base short, with 9 bases between. For the CDR3, the DNA is TGTGCCAGTAGCACCAAGCGCCAAGAGACCCAGTACTTC. This sequence encodes CASSTKRQETQYF.

The V call is TRBV5-1, the J call TRBJ2-3; D remains unclear. Trimming took off 4 bases at V and 2 bases at J, with 11 bases between the two ends. There are 14 residues in the CDR3. Per germline, CDR1 SGHRS and CDR2 YFSETQ. CDR3 nucleotides: TGCGCCAGCAGCCCGACGGCGGACACAGATACGCAGTATTTT. This codes for CASSPTADTDTQYF.

The J gene is TRBJ2-7, the V gene TRBV7-2; unclear D gene. Looked up from germline, CDR1 is SGHTA and CDR2 is FQGNSA. The germline V and J ends were trimmed by 1 base and 1 base, with 5 bases remaining between them. The CDR3 consists of 13 residues. The CDR3 nucleotides are TGTGCCAGCAGCTTAGGGGTTTCCTACGAGCAGTACTTC. Translating it yields CASSLGVSYEQYF.

Comments on this clone: The same CDR3 is also encoded by other DNA sequences in this sample. The rearrangement uses TRBV19 and TRBJ1-1, with a tentative D call TRBD1 (5 bases). Germline lookup yields CDR1 LNHDA and CDR2 SQIVND (reference sequence). V lost 7 bases to trimming and J lost 4 bases, with 7 bases between them. CDR3 length: 11 residues. The CDR3 sequence: CASTGSTEAFF. The DNA of the CDR3 is TGTGCCAGTACAGGGTCCACTGAAGCTTTCTTT.

This chain uses TRBV5-4 with TRBJ2-6; D remains ambiguous. Germline V lookup: CDR1 SGHNT, CDR2 YYREEE (reference sequence). This CDR3 region has 15 residues. Between the trimmed V and J ends, which lost 3 bases and 0 bases, there was a span of 7 bases. CDR3 bases: TGTGCCAGCAGCTCCCCCCTCTCTGGGGCCAACGTCCTGACTTTC. Translated: CASSSPLSGANVLTF.

The chain couples TRBV7-2 to TRBJ2-3; D may be TRBD1 (6 bases). This CDR3 is built from 16 residues. Germline V gene sequence: CDR1 SGHTA, CDR2 FQGNSA. V was clipped by 1 base and J by 0 bases, with 11 bases between them. This CDR3 is CASSLVGGYSTDTQYF. The CDR3 DNA reads as TGTGCCAGCAGCTTAGTAGGGGGTTATAGCACAGATACGCAGTATTTT.

As DNA, the CDR3 is TGTGCCAGTAGCTTCCCCGTCAACACCGGGGAGCTGTTTTTT. Encoded protein: CASSFPVNTGELFF. This chain joins TRBV19 and TRBJ2-2; no clear D. The CDR3 consists of 14 residues. The V gene lost 6 bases and the J gene lost 2 bases, with 10 bases spanning the gap. The germline V gene has CDR1 LNHDA and CDR2 SQIVND (reference sequence).

The J gene is TRBJ2-7, the V gene TRBV5-4; the match to TRBD2 covers 14 bases. Germline V gene data show CDR1 as SGHNT and CDR2 as YYREEE (reference sequence). V was pared by 0 bases and J by 5 bases, with 4 bases of the junction left unmatched. CDR3 length: 16 residues. Written as DNA, the CDR3 is TGTGCCAGCAGCTTGGGAGGACTAGCGGGGGGTCACGAGCAGTACTTC. This sequence encodes CASSLGGLAGGHEQYF.

The rearrangement links TRBV5-1 to TRBJ1-5; D is unresolved. The V and J ends lost 4 bases and 1 base respectively, with 9 bases between them. Looked up from germline, CDR1 is SGHRS and CDR2 is YFSETQ. The CDR3 sequence is 14 residues long. CDR3 DNA sequence: TGCGCCAGCAGCAGGGATGGGAGCAATCAGCCCCAGCATTTT. Translation gives CASSRDGSNQPQHF.

This chain joins TRBV4-3 and TRBJ1-4; 10 bases are a match to TRBD1. CDR1 LGHNA and CDR2 YSLEER come from the germline V gene. J lost 2 bases, V lost 2 bases, and 11 bases had no gene match. The CDR3 covers 19 residues. The CDR3 region has the DNA TGCGCCAGCAGCCAAAGTCCAGGGGGGACAGGGGCTACTAATGAAAAACTGTTTTTT. This gives the protein CASSQSPGGTGATNEKLFF.

The chain is built from TRBV28 and TRBJ1-5; D is uncertain. Per germline, CDR1 MDHEN and CDR2 SYDVKM. This CDR3 spans 15 amino acids. V shed 5 bases and J shed 6 bases, with 17 bases lying between them. In DNA, the CDR3 is TGTGCCAGCAGTCCCGGTTTAGGGCCCACTCAGCCCCAGCATTTT. This gives the protein CASSPGLGPTQPQHF.

The chain combines TRBV5-5 with TRBJ2-1; D remains ambiguous. V was trimmed by 5 bases and J by 9 bases, leaving 27 bases between them. CDR1 SGHKS and CDR2 YYEKEE come from the germline V gene (reference sequence). The CDR3 is made up of 17 amino acids. CDR3 DNA sequence: TGTGCCAGCAGAAACCTCTTCCTCAATCCAATAGGCTCTGAGCAGTTCTTC. It yields the protein CASRNLFLNPIGSEQFF. Complete variable domain (other parts from reference TRBV5-5 and TRBJ2-1): DAGVTQSPTHLIKTRGQQVTLRCSPISGHKSVSWYQQVLGQGPQFIFQYYEKEERGRGNFPDRFSARQFPNYSSELNVNALLLGDSALYLCASRNLFLNPIGSEQFFGPGTRLTVL.